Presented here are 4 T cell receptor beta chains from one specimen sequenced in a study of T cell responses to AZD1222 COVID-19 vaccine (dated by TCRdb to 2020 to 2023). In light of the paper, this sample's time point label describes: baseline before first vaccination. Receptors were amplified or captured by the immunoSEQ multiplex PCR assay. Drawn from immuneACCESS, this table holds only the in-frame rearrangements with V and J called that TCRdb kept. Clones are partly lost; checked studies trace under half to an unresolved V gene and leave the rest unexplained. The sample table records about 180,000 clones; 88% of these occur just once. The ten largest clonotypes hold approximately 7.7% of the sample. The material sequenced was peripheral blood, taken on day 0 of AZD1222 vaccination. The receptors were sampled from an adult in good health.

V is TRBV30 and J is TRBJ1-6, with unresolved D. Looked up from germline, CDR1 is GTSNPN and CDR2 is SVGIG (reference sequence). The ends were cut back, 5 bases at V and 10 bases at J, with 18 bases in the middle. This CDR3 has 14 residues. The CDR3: CAWARGEAISPLHF. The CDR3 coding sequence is TGTGCCTGGGCCCGCGGGGAGGCTATATCACCCCTCCACTTT.

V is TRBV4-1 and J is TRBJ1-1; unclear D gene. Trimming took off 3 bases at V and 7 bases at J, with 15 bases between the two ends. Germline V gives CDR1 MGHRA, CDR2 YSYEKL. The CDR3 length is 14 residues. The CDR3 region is CASSQLDGVSEAFF. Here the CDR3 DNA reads TGCGCCAGCAGCCAGCTGGACGGGGTCAGTGAAGCTTTCTTT.

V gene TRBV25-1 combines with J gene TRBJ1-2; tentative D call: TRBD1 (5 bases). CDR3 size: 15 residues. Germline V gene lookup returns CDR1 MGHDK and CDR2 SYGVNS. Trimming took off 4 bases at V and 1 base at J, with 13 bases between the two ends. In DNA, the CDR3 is TGTGCCAGCAGTGGTCTTAACAGGAATAACTATGGCTACACCTTC. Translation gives CASSGLNRNNYGYTF.

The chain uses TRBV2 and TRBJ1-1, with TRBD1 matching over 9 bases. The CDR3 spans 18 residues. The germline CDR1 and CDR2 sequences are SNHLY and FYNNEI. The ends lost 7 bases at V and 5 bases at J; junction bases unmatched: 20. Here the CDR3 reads CASTTLTGGSRFKTEAFF. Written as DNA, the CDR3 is TGTGCCAGCACTACCTTAACAGGGGGCTCAAGATTTAAGACTGAAGCTTTCTTT.